Sequencing of this T cell receptor beta chain was carried out in a study of beta chain features in type 1 diabetes. General study findings and limits: It was among patients, rather than healthy donors, that naive, central memory and Treg TCRB repertoires appeared more similar. Shorter templates may be favored by PCR, equally so in patients and controls.

Via the markers CD45RO/CCR7/CD25/CD127/CD95/CD27, stem cell-like memory, regulatory, central memory and naive CD4+ cells were sorted. The CDR3 runs to 13 residues. The V gene's germline CDR1 is SGHTA and CDR2 FQGTGA. Trimming removed 5 bases at V and 4 bases at J, with 11 bases between. Expressed TCRB transcripts were sequenced because the entire RNA isolate underwent reverse transcription. The table came from immunoSEQ multiplex PCR; TCRdb's copy has only in-frame clones and leaves some out. The table lists around 300,000 clones, about 8.5% of them singletons, with 1% in the top ten. Comment on this clone: Its antigen is unidentified. The same CDR3 can be traced to other DNA sequences in this sample.

This clonotype was obtained from a woman under 30 in good health. J is TRBJ1-1 and V is TRBV7-3, with D unresolved. Sequencing was performed on central memory CD4+ T cells from blood. In DNA, the CDR3 is TGTGCCAGCAGCCCAACGGGCGGCACTGAAGCTTTCTTT. This codes for CASSPTGGTEAFF. Full variable domain (rest looked up from reference TRBV7-3 and TRBJ1-1): GAGVSQTPSNKVTEKGKYVELRCDPISGHTALYWYRQSLGQGPEFLIYFQGTGAADDSGLPNDRFFAVRPEGSVSTLKIQRTERGDSAVYLCASSPTGGTEAFFGQGTRLTVV.